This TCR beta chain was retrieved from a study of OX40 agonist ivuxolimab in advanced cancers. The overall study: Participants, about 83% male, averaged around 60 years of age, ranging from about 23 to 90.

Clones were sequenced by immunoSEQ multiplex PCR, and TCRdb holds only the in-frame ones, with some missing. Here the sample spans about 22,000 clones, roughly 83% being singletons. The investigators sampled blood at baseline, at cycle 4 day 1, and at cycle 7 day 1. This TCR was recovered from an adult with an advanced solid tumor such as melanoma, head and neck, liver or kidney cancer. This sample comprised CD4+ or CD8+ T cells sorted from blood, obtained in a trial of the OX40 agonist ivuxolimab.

CDR3 protein: CASSFGGGTGAYEQYF. The CDR3 nucleotides read TGTGCCAGCAGCTTCGGGGGAGGGACAGGAGCCTACGAGCAGTACTTC. The rearrangement links TRBV28 to TRBJ2-7; D possibly corresponds to TRBD1 (8 bases). The CDR3 extends over 16 amino acids. Trimming removed 6 bases at V and 2 bases at J, with 20 bases between. Germline-derived CDR1 and CDR2 are MDHEN and SYDVKM.